This TCR beta chain was identified in a study of cytomegalovirus exposure and HLA in healthy donors. This PCR relied on a set of 60 Vbeta primers and 13 Jbeta primers. The assay was immunoSEQ multiplex PCR, and TCRdb's table has in-frame clones only and misses some. The sample yields approximately 73,000 clones, roughly 63% seen once. CDR3 length: 16 residues. Looked up from germline, CDR1 is SGDLS and CDR2 is YYNGEE. V trimming: 3 bases; J trimming: 7 bases; junction bases outside the gene matches: 11. This clone showed up just a few times. The V gene is TRBV9, the J gene TRBJ1-2, with 11 bases identical to TRBD1. Sequencing was done on a sample of PBMCs. The receptor comes from a man between 25 and 39 years old in good health and CMV-seropositive. CDR3 nucleotide sequence: TGTGCCAGCAGCGACCGAGGGACAGGGGGTTCCGTTGGCTACACCTTC. As protein: CASSDRGTGGSVGYTF.